Shown below are 12 T cell receptor beta chains from a single sample sequenced in a study of cytomegalovirus exposure and HLA in healthy donors. The PCR made use of 60 Vbeta and 13 Jbeta primers. TCRdb's table, derived via immunoSEQ multiplex PCR, lists solely in-frame clones and lacks some. The table includes about 190,000 clones, roughly 74% detected once. Sequencing was carried out using PBMCs. These receptors all stem from a woman aged 30 to 39 in good health and CMV-seropositive.

The rearrangement links TRBV30 to TRBJ2-2; 7 nucleotides align to TRBD2. Germline CDR1 GTSNPN, CDR2 SVGIG (reference sequence). The junction had 4 bases not matched to a gene; V was cut back by 4 bases and J by 5 bases. The length of the CDR3 is 13 residues. This CDR3 reads CAWIAGGTGELFF. The DNA of the CDR3 is TGTGCCTGGATCGCCGGGGGGACCGGGGAGCTGTTTTTT. Variable domain in full (rest from reference TRBV30 and TRBJ2-2): SQTIHQWPATLVQPVGSPLSLECTVEGTSNPNLYWYRQAAGRGLQLLFYSVGIGQISSEVPQNLSASRPQDRQFILSSKKLLLSDSGFYLCAWIAGGTGELFFGEGSRLTVL.

The chain links TRBV13 to TRBJ2-1; 9 nucleotides line up with TRBD1. The ends lost 5 bases at V and 7 bases at J; junction bases unmatched: 12. Germline V gene lookup returns CDR1 PRHDT and CDR2 FYEKMQ (reference sequence). The CDR3 extends over 16 amino acids. The CDR3 sequence: CASSAMGQGGRNEQFF. DNA of the CDR3: TGTGCCAGCAGCGCGATGGGACAGGGCGGGCGGAATGAGCAGTTCTTC.

CDR3 DNA: TGTGCCAGCAGTGTAACCGGGGATAGCGGGTCCTTCTCCTACGAGCAGTACTTC. It codes for CASSVTGDSGSFSYEQYF. This chain uses TRBV27 with TRBJ2-7, with 7 bases aligning to TRBD2. Germline CDR1 and CDR2: MNHEY and SMNVEV (reference sequence). The V segment lost 5 bases and the J segment 0 bases; nucleotides outside the gene matches: 16. The CDR3 totals 18 residues.

The chain employs TRBV28 and TRBJ2-2; D is perhaps TRBD2 (7 bases). CDR1 MDHEN and CDR2 SYDVKM come from the germline V gene. The V and J ends lost 4 bases and 3 bases respectively, with 15 bases between them. This CDR3 has 16 amino acids. The CDR3 reads CASSYPQGGDTGELFF. In DNA, the CDR3 is TGTGCCAGCAGTTACCCACAGGGAGGGGACACCGGGGAGCTGTTTTTT.

The chain is built from TRBV30 and TRBJ1-1; 8 bases line up with TRBD1. J gave up 10 bases and V 3 bases, and 4 bases lay outside the gene matches. Germline loops: CDR1 GTSNPN, CDR2 SVGIG (reference sequence). This CDR3 comprises 11 residues. Here the CDR3 DNA reads TGTGCCTGGAGACGACAGGGGCGAGCTTTCTTT. Its protein is CAWRRQGRAFF. Full variable domain (missing parts from reference TRBV30 and TRBJ1-1): SQTIHQWPATLVQPVGSPLSLECTVEGTSNPNLYWYRQAAGRGLQLLFYSVGIGQISSEVPQNLSASRPQDRQFILSSKKLLLSDSGFYLCAWRRQGRAFFGQGTRLTVV.

The chain joins TRBV19 to TRBJ2-2; possibly TRBD1 for D (6 bases). Per the germline V gene, CDR1 is LNHDA and CDR2 is SQIVND (reference sequence). Between the trimmed V and J ends, which lost 7 bases and 6 bases, there was a span of 9 bases. The CDR3 sequence is 12 residues long. The CDR3 sequence is CASTTGPGELFF. The CDR3 nucleotides are TGTGCCAGTACGACAGGCCCCGGGGAGCTGTTTTTT.

The chain couples TRBV9 to TRBJ2-1; maybe TRBD2 (6 bases). Germline values: CDR1 SGDLS, CDR2 YYNGEE. Trimming removed 3 bases at V and 0 bases at J, with 13 bases between. The CDR3 length is 16 residues. As DNA, the CDR3 is TGTGCCAGCAGCGCTCTTAAAGCGGGCTCCTACAATGAGCAGTTCTTC. It translates to CASSALKAGSYNEQFF.

J is TRBJ2-7 and V is TRBV1; TRBD1 is the table's D call and was not checked against the DNA. TRBV1 is a pseudogene locus. The CDR3 is 12 amino acids. CDR3 coding DNA: TGCACCAGCAGTTGCAGGGGGCTCGAGCAGTACTTC. As protein: CTSSCRGLEQYF.

The rearrangement links TRBV10-3 to TRBJ2-7; 10 bases line up with TRBD1. Germline assignment: CDR1 ENHRY and CDR2 SYGVKD. The ends lost 10 bases at V and 5 bases at J; junction bases unmatched: 8. The CDR3 is 13 residues long. The CDR3 protein is CATHRDRGDEQYF. CDR3 DNA sequence: TGTGCCACCCACCGGGACAGGGGCGACGAGCAGTACTTC.

The rearrangement uses TRBV19 and TRBJ2-7; 7 bases align to TRBD1. J was trimmed by 3 bases and V by 9 bases; bases with no gene match: 17. The CDR3 covers 16 residues. Germline V gene sequence: CDR1 LNHDA, CDR2 SQIVND (reference sequence). This chain's CDR3 is CASQRFGGAGGYEQYF. The CDR3 coding sequence is TGTGCCAGCCAGCGATTCGGTGGGGCAGGGGGCTACGAGCAGTACTTC.

The chain combines TRBV6-5 with TRBJ2-7, with TRBD1 as a possible D gene (7 bases). The V and J ends lost 6 bases and 6 bases respectively, with 12 bases between them. Per the germline V gene, CDR1 is MNHEY and CDR2 is SVGAGI. The length of the CDR3 is 12 residues. DNA for the CDR3: TGTGCCAGCAGCCGGGGGACAGCCGAGCAGTACTTC. This translates into CASSRGTAEQYF.

V and J are TRBV19 and TRBJ2-2; 9 nucleotides match TRBD2. V shed 8 bases, J shed 6 bases, and the junction held 10 bases outside the gene matches. From germline, CDR1 is LNHDA and CDR2 SQIVND (reference sequence). The CDR3 consists of 15 residues. The CDR3 here is CASAIGLAYSGELFF. The CDR3 bases are TGTGCCAGTGCGATTGGACTAGCGTACTCCGGGGAGCTGTTTTTT.